A single sample gave rise to the 10 T cell receptor beta chains below, sequenced in a study of neurological immune-mediated disorders. TCRdb redid the calling of the 5' RACE reads with MiXCR, one entry per CDR3 protein. This sample has 75,000 to 90,000 distinct CDR3 sequences; 10% occur once, and the top ten carry 1.8%. Specimen: PBMCs. All receptors come from a man aged 35-49 years in good health.

In this sample, this clonotype turned up many times. The chain links TRBV5-1 to TRBJ2-7; D is possibly TRBD1 (6 bases). The germline V gene has CDR1 SGHRS and CDR2 YFSETQ. The CDR3 is 13 residues long. Trimming shortened V by 1 base and J by 7 bases, and 12 bases separated the two germline ends. In DNA form, the CDR3 reads TGCGCCAGCAGCTTGCTGGGGGCGCGGGAGCAGTACTTC. Its protein is CASSLLGAREQYF.

Many counts were recorded for this clonotype. Germline is not matched at one junction end, which may reflect a read error. The rearrangement links TRBV11-2 to TRBJ2-5, with 12 bases aligning to TRBD2. The CDR3 extends over 12 amino acids. CDR1 SGHAT and CDR2 FQNNGV come from the germline V gene. CDR3 DNA: TGTGCCAGCAGCTCGACTAGCGGGAGAATAGACTTC. It yields the protein CASSSTSGRIDF.

The V call is TRBV20-1, the J call TRBJ2-5; 9 bases align to TRBD2. V was pared by 5 bases and J by 7 bases, with 14 bases of the junction left unmatched. This CDR3 is 15 amino acids long. The germline V gene has CDR1 DFQATT and CDR2 SNEGSKA (reference sequence). CDR3 DNA sequence: TGCAGTGCTGAGTGTCCAGCGGGGGGCGGGAGGACCCAGTACTTC. Encoded protein: CSAECPAGGGRTQYF.

This clonotype showed up many times. The CDR3 nucleotides are TGCAGTGCTAGGGGGGGCCTCTCCTACGAGCAGTACTTC. Translation gives CSARGGLSYEQYF. V and J are TRBV20-1 and TRBJ2-7; possibly TRBD1 or TRBD2 for D (6 bases each). Looked up from germline, CDR1 is DFQATT and CDR2 is SNEGSKA (reference sequence). Trimming stripped 3 bases from V and 0 bases from J, with 9 bases between. This CDR3 has 13 residues.

This clonotype occurred many times. The gene calls are TRBV3-1 and TRBJ2-7; 8 positions agree with TRBD1. The CDR3 sequence is 14 residues long. Per germline, CDR1 LGHDT and CDR2 YNNKEL (reference sequence). J was trimmed by 6 bases and V by 1 base; bases with no gene match: 5. The CDR3 reads CASSQGAGGAEQYF. In DNA, the CDR3 is TGTGCCAGCAGCCAAGGGGCAGGGGGCGCCGAGCAGTACTTC.

This clonotype was recorded many times. V and J are TRBV7-2 and TRBJ2-7; 10 nucleotides match TRBD1. V lost 1 base, J lost 0 bases, and 12 bases stayed unmatched. Germline CDR1 reads SGHTA; CDR2 reads FQGNSA. The CDR3 contains 19 residues. The CDR3 region has the DNA TGTGCCAGCAGCTTAGTTTTAGCCGGACAGGGGGAGTACTCCTACGAGCAGTACTTC. Its protein is CASSLVLAGQGEYSYEQYF.

This clonotype was detected many times. Written as DNA, the CDR3 is TGCGCCAGCAGCTTGGCCGGAACTTTAGAGCAGTTCTTC. Residues: CASSLAGTLEQFF. The gene calls are TRBV5-1 and TRBJ2-1; D call uncertain. The V end was cut by 0 bases, the J end by 10 bases, with 11 bases between. Looked up from germline, CDR1 is SGHRS and CDR2 is YFSETQ. This CDR3 comprises 13 residues.

This clonotype has at least ten counts. The V call is TRBV9, the J call TRBJ1-6; unclear D gene. The V gene lost 3 bases and the J gene lost 5 bases, with 6 bases spanning the gap. Germline loops: CDR1 SGDLS, CDR2 YYNGEE. The CDR3 consists of 13 residues. The CDR3 protein is CASSAVDNSPLHF. The CDR3 bases are TGTGCCAGCAGCGCGGTAGATAATTCACCCCTCCACTTT.

Many counts were recorded for this clonotype. The chain couples TRBV12-3 or TRBV12-4 to TRBJ1-2, with 7 bases matching TRBD1. The CDR3 runs 14 residues. The V gene end was trimmed by 6 bases and the J gene end by 3 bases; junction bases not matched to a gene: 7. In nucleotides, the CDR3 is TGTGCCAGCAGGCAGACAGGGCTCGACTATGGCTACACCTTC. Encoded protein: CASRQTGLDYGYTF.

Ten or more counts support this clonotype. V is TRBV6-5 and J is TRBJ1-2, with 8 bases identical to TRBD1. Germline V gene sequence: CDR1 MNHEY, CDR2 SVGAGI. CDR3 length: 14 residues. With 8 bases clipped from V and 2 bases from J, the junction kept 7 bases outside the gene matches. For the CDR3, the DNA is TGTGCCAGCCGGACAGGGTTTGAAAACTATGGCTACACCTTC. Translating gives CASRTGFENYGYTF.